Below, one T cell receptor (beta chain) is given with its context. The antigen is undetermined. Profiled with immunoSEQ multiplex PCR; TCRdb holds only in-frame clones, not every one. The table shows some 20,000 clones, with over 95% occurring only once. The naive gate required viable CD3+CD4+ or CD3+CD8+ cells with CCR7+CD45RA+CD45RO-CD95-CD27+CD28+ phenotype. The data were obtained in a study of T cells after posttransplantation cyclophosphamide. The CDR3 is 15 residues long. The V end lost 6 bases, the J end lost 8 bases, and 20 bases lay between the germline ends. The germline CDR1 and CDR2 sequences are KGHSH and LQKENI. Findings of the study overall: TRB overlap between skin or GI tissue T cells and blood was limited.

This TCR was recovered from a man aged 40-49 years in good health, CMV-negative, and a related stem cell transplant donor. Sample: naive CD4+ T cells sorted from PBMCs. The chain uses TRBV18 and TRBJ2-1; the D gene is possibly TRBD2 (5 bases). CDR3 coding DNA: TGTGCCAGCTCGCCAGAAGCGGTCGCTGGCTATGAGCAGTTCTTC. Translated, it gives CASSPEAVAGYEQFF. The variable domain in full, completed from reference TRBV18 and TRBJ2-1, reads NAGVMQNPRHLVRRRGQEARLRCSPMKGHSHVYWYRQLPEEGLKFMVYLQKENIIDESGMPKERFSAEFPKEGPSILRIQQVVRGDSAAYFCASSPEAVAGYEQFFGPGTRLTVL.